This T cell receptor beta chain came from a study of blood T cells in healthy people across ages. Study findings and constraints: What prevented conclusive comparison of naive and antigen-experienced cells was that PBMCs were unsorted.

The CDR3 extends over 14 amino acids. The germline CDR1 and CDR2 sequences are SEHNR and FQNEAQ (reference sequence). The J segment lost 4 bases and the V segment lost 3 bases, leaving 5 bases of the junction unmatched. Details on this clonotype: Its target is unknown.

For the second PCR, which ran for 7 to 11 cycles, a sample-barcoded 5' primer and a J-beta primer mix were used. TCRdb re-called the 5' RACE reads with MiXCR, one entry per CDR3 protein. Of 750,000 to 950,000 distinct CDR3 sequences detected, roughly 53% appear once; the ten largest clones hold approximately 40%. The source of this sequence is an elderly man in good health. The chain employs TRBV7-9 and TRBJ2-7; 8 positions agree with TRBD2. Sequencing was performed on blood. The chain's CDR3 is CASSLPGTRYEQYF. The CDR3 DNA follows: TGTGCCAGCAGCTTGCCCGGGACTAGATACGAGCAGTACTTC. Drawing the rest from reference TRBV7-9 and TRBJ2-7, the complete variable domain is DTGVSQNPRHKITKRGQNVTFRCDPISEHNRLYWYRQTLGQGPEFLTYFQNEAQLEKSRLLSDRFSAERPKGSFSTLEIQRTEQGDSAMYLCASSLPGTRYEQYFGPGTRLTVT.